Shown below are 18 T cell receptor beta chains from a single sample sequenced in a study of blood T cell repertoires in COVID-19. Only in-frame clones appear in the TCRdb table, and some are missing; sequencing was by immunoSEQ multiplex PCR. The profile shows approximately 470,000 clones, about nine tenths of them singletons. The sequencing input was PBMCs or T cells enriched from blood (not recorded which). The receptors derive from a woman under 30 who had recovered from COVID-19.

The rearrangement links TRBV9 to TRBJ2-5, with unresolved D. V was pared by 2 bases and J by 5 bases, with 10 bases between. There are 13 residues in the CDR3. The germline CDR1 and CDR2 sequences are SGDLS and YYNGEE. The CDR3 loop is CASSVELMETQYF. DNA of the CDR3: TGTGCCAGCAGCGTTGAACTTATGGAGACCCAGTACTTC.

This chain connects TRBV7-2 to TRBJ2-3; 12 bases align to TRBD2. CDR3 length equals 16 residues. After removal of 4 bases from V and 5 bases from J, the junction contained 7 bases not matched to a gene. Per the germline V gene, CDR1 is SGHTA and CDR2 is FQGNSA. CDR3 in amino acids: CASSSRLAGAGDTQYF. In nucleotides, the CDR3 is TGTGCCAGCAGCTCCCGACTAGCGGGGGCGGGAGATACGCAGTATTTT. Drawing the rest from reference TRBV7-2 and TRBJ2-3, the complete variable domain is GAGVSQSPSNKVTEKGKDVELRCDPISGHTALYWYRQSLGQGLEFLIYFQGNSAPDKSGLPSDRFSAERTGGSVSTLTIQRTQQEDSAVYLCASSSRLAGAGDTQYFGPGTRLTVL.

This clone has more than one count but fewer than ten. The gene calls are TRBV6-6 and TRBJ1-1; 8 bases match TRBD1. The germline V gene encodes CDR1 MNHNY and CDR2 SVGAGI (reference sequence). Trimming took 6 bases from V and 4 from J; bases not matched to a gene: 10. CDR3 length: 15 residues. CDR3 sequence (DNA): TGTGCCAGCAGACCGACAGGGGAGGTCGTCACTGAAGCTTTCTTT. Translation gives CASRPTGEVVTEAFF.

This clone showed up just once. CDR3 amino acids: CASSKRTYTDTQYF. The DNA of the CDR3 is TGTGCCAGCAGCAAGCGAACGTACACAGATACGCAGTATTTT. V gene TRBV27 combines with J gene TRBJ2-3; D ambiguous. This CDR3 is 14 amino acids long. V lost 6 bases and J lost 2, with 12 bases in between. Germline lookup yields CDR1 MNHEY and CDR2 SMNVEV (reference sequence).

The CDR3, as DNA: TGTGCCAGCTCACTTACAGGTCCGCGGGACCAGTACTTC. Its protein is CASSLTGPRDQYF. The V and J genes are TRBV18 and TRBJ2-5; maybe TRBD2 (6 bases). V dropped 4 bases and J dropped 10 bases, with 16 bases sitting between them. CDR3 length: 13 amino acids. CDR1 and CDR2 from the germline V gene are KGHSH and LQKENI.

The V and J genes are TRBV18 and TRBJ2-7, with D perhaps matching TRBD1 (5 bases). The CDR3 has 14 amino acids. Germline V gives CDR1 KGHSH, CDR2 LQKENI. Trimming cost V 4 bases and J 7 bases, with 17 bases left between them. In DNA form, the CDR3 reads TGTGCCAGCTCACGATCCCAGGGTACGGAGGAGCAGTACTTC. This gives the protein CASSRSQGTEEQYF.

The J gene is TRBJ2-3, the V gene TRBV24-1; 9 bases are shared with TRBD2. The ends lost 2 bases at V and 1 base at J; junction bases unmatched: 12. Germline V lookup: CDR1 KGHDR, CDR2 SFDVKD. The CDR3 has 19 amino acids. As DNA, the CDR3 is TGTGCCACCAGTGATTCCGGGATTAGCGGGGGAAATCGCACAGATACGCAGTATTTT. This encodes CATSDSGISGGNRTDTQYF.

The chain joins TRBV6-4 to TRBJ1-1, with 9 positions matching TRBD1. This CDR3 contains 15 residues. Germline values: CDR1 MRHNA, CDR2 SNTAGT. The J segment lost 4 bases and the V segment lost 6 bases, leaving 9 bases of the junction unmatched. CDR3 region: CASRPGQGESTEAFF. The DNA of the CDR3 is TGTGCCAGCAGGCCGGGACAGGGAGAGAGCACTGAAGCTTTCTTT.

The V call is TRBV7-3, the J call TRBJ2-3, with 7 bases that match TRBD2. CDR3 length: 15 residues. Germline values: CDR1 SGHTA, CDR2 FQGTGA. Trimming removed 8 bases from V and 4 bases from J; junction bases left unmatched: 12. The CDR3 is CASRGAGDPPDTQYF. The CDR3 region has the DNA TGTGCCAGCCGTGGGGCGGGGGACCCCCCAGATACGCAGTATTTT.

This clone was seen a few times. CDR3 in DNA: TGTGCCAGCAGCCCCGGGACAGGGGGCGATTACGAGCAGTACTTC. Its translation is CASSPGTGGDYEQYF. The chain carries TRBV7-2 and TRBJ2-7, with 12 bases matching TRBD1. The germline gives CDR1 SGHTA, CDR2 FQGNSA. V shed 5 bases and J 4 bases; nucleotides not matched to a gene: 6. The CDR3 loop spans 15 amino acids.

The rearrangement joins TRBV9 to TRBJ2-2; D might be TRBD1 (6 bases). The CDR3 consists of 16 residues. Trimming cost V 4 bases and J 2 bases, with 15 bases left between them. CDR1 is SGDLS and CDR2 is YYNGEE in the germline V gene. The CDR3 DNA sequence: TGTGCCAGCAGCCCGAGAGGGGACACAAACACCGGGGAGCTGTTTTTT. Its protein product is CASSPRGDTNTGELFF.

The V and J genes are TRBV4-1 and TRBJ1-1, with 10 bases that match TRBD1. Germline V CDR1 and CDR2: MGHRA, YSYEKL. The CDR3 totals 15 residues. The V and J ends lost 3 bases and 1 base, in that order; junction bases with no gene match: 2. The chain's CDR3 is CASSHDRGRNTEAFF. CDR3 sequence (DNA): TGCGCCAGCAGCCATGACAGGGGGCGGAACACTGAAGCTTTCTTT.

The V gene is TRBV30, the J gene TRBJ2-2, with D perhaps matching TRBD1 (6 bases). Germline CDR1 GTSNPN, CDR2 SVGIG (reference sequence). V lost 5 bases and J 2 bases, leaving 12 bases between the germline ends. The length of the CDR3 is 14 residues. In DNA, the CDR3 is TGTGCCTGGGTCGACAGGACAAACACCGGGGAGCTGTTTTTT. Translation: CAWVDRTNTGELFF.

Note on this clone: An end of the junction differs from the germline gene, which may be a read error. The chain carries TRBV7-7 and TRBJ2-2; D is undetermined. This CDR3 spans 13 amino acids. The germline V gene encodes CDR1 SSHAT and CDR2 FNYEAQ (reference sequence). The CDR3 nucleotides are TGTGCTAGCAGCTTAGAGAGGTCAGGGGAGCTGTTTTTT. This codes for CASSLERSGELFF.

This clone occurred once. The CDR3 spells CASSEATGISLGETQYF. In DNA form, the CDR3 reads TGTGCCAGCAGTGAAGCAACAGGGATTTCGTTGGGAGAGACCCAGTACTTC. The rearrangement joins TRBV2 to TRBJ2-5; D possibly corresponds to TRBD1 (6 bases). The CDR3 totals 17 residues. V gave up 0 bases and J gave up 4 bases, with 18 bases separating them. CDR1 is SNHLY, CDR2 FYNNEI, per germline.

V is TRBV13 and J is TRBJ1-5; unclear D gene. The CDR3 extends over 15 amino acids. Germline CDR1 PRHDT, CDR2 FYEKMQ (reference sequence). The V and J ends lost 0 bases and 4 bases respectively, with 10 bases between them. CDR3: CASSLGRTGNQPQHF. The CDR3 DNA sequence: TGTGCCAGCAGCTTAGGCCGTACGGGGAATCAGCCCCAGCATTTT.

This rearrangement joins TRBV28 to TRBJ2-7; possibly TRBD1 for D (6 bases). The germline CDR1 and CDR2 sequences are MDHEN and SYDVKM. The length of the CDR3 is 13 residues. Deletions cut 7 bases from V and 1 base from J, with 11 bases between. CDR3 nucleotides: TGTGCCAGCAACCCCGGGACATCCTACGAGCAGTACTTC. Amino acids: CASNPGTSYEQYF.

The genes are TRBV7-8 and TRBJ1-2; tentative D call: TRBD1 (5 bases). The V end lost 1 base, the J end lost 2 bases, and 8 bases lay between the germline ends. Germline V gene sequence: CDR1 SGHVS, CDR2 FQNEAQ. The CDR3 spans 14 residues. For the CDR3, the DNA is TGTGCCAGCAGCTTAGGGGGCGGAAACTATGGCTACACCTTC. Amino acids: CASSLGGGNYGYTF.